The sequence of this TCR beta chain was determined in a study of cytotoxic CD8 clonotypes in ibrutinib-treated CLL. This CDR3 region has 14 residues. The ends lost 6 bases at V and 5 bases at J; junction bases unmatched: 6. Germline-derived CDR1 and CDR2 are WSHSY and SAAADI. Generated by immunoSEQ multiplex PCR, the TCRdb table keeps only in-frame clones and is missing some. This sample has about 39,000 clones, with roughly two thirds found just once. This chain joins TRBV10-2 and TRBJ2-5; 10 nucleotides line up with TRBD2. The sequenced sample was PBMCs, obtained at disease progression, from a patient treated with ibrutinib. The receptor was isolated from a human donor with chronic lymphocytic leukemia. CDR3 sequence: CASRRAGGEETQYF. The CDR3 DNA is TGCGCCAGCAGACGAGCGGGAGGGGAGGAGACCCAGTACTTC.